This T cell receptor (beta chain) was profiled in a study of T-cell reconstitution after alpha-beta-depleted transplantation in children. The authors prepared the TCRbeta library with unique molecular identifiers. TCRdb analysed the PCR reads with MiXCR anew, one entry per CDR3 protein. The table shows about 500,000 distinct CDR3 sequences, with 30% to 35% occurring only once. The clonotype comes from a human donor who donated a stem cell graft to a child with aplastic anemia. Sequences were derived from PBMCs from the stem cell graft donor, sampled from the stem cell graft.

Here the CDR3 DNA reads TGTGCCAGCAGCTCTGCAATGAACACTGAAGCTTTCTTT. Translation: CASSSAMNTEAFF. The chain joins TRBV7-9 to TRBJ1-1; D is undetermined. CDR3 length: 13 residues. Germline V gene data show CDR1 as SEHNR and CDR2 as FQNEAQ (reference sequence). Trimming pared 4 bases from V and 0 bases from J, leaving 6 bases between.